The present TCR beta chain was sequenced within a study of response to subunit inactivated influenza vaccine. Study-level findings and limits: Authors suggested each seasonal flu vaccination may recruit only limited numbers of new T cells.

MiXCR, run by TCRdb on the RT-PCR reads, gives a single entry per CDR3 protein. The top ten hold approximately 12% of the sample, which has more than 400,000 distinct CDR3 sequences, around 9.9% seen once. The V and J ends lost 2 bases and 6 bases respectively, with 14 bases between them. CDR3 length: 14 residues. Germline-derived CDR1 and CDR2 are SGHRS and YFSETQ. Details on this clonotype: The antigen is undetermined.

This specimen consisted of PBMCs from blood, obtained about 6 weeks after vaccination. The origin of this receptor is a man aged 50 or older who received an inactivated influenza vaccine. The V and J genes are TRBV5-1 and TRBJ1-2; D is perhaps TRBD1 (6 bases). The CDR3 loop is CASSFERPGDGYTF. The CDR3 DNA reads TGCGCCAGCAGCTTTGAGCGGCCAGGGGATGGCTACACCTTC.